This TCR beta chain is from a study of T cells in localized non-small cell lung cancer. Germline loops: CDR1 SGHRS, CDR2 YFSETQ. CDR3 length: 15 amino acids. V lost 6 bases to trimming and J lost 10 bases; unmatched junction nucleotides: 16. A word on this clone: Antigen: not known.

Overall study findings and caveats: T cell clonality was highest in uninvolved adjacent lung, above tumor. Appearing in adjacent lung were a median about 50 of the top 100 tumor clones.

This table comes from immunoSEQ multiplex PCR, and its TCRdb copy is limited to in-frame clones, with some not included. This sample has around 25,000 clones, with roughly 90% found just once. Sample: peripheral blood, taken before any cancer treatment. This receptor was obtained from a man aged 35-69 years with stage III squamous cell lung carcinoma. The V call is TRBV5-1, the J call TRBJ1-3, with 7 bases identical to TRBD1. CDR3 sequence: CASTLDGTEGRTIYF. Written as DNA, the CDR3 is TGCGCCAGCACCTTAGACGGGACAGAGGGTAGGACCATATATTTT.